The rows below give T cell receptor beta chains drawn from one sample of a study of beta chain features in type 1 diabetes. Using immunoSEQ multiplex PCR, the repertoire was profiled, and TCRdb retains in-frame clones only, with some absent. Here the sample spans 95,000 to 150,000 clones, about 17% being singletons. Material: central memory CD4+ T cells from blood. These receptors were taken from a man aged 25-45 years with type 1 diabetes. Each CDR3 is given with its conserved first and last residue. Each record gives: D gene, clone size, J gene, V gene, CDR3 protein, CDR3 DNA. D genes are given only for firm matches. Rows give clone size only sometimes, using once, few, many, or a class for an expanded clone.

>NA|many|TRBJ1-4|TRBV5-4
CASSLGLNEKLFF
TGTGCCAGCAGCTTGGGGTTAAATGAAAAACTGTTTTTT
>TRBD1|NA|TRBJ1-6|TRBV5-8
CASSSTGSSYNSPLHF
TGTGCCAGCAGCTCGACAGGGAGCTCCTATAATTCACCCCTCCACTTT
>NA|few|TRBJ2-7|TRBV6-1
CASSNSGFRYEQYF
TGTGCCAGCAGTAACTCCGGGTTCCGCTACGAGCAGTACTTC
>NA|NA|TRBJ2-3|TRBV5-1
CASGVQSSTDTQYF
TGCGCCAGCGGAGTCCAATCTAGCACAGATACGCAGTATTTT
>NA|NA|TRBJ2-2|TRBV7-3
CASSLVAHDTGELFF
TGTGCCAGCAGCTTAGTGGCTCACGATACCGGGGAGCTGTTTTTT
>TRBD1|NA|TRBJ2-7|TRBV7-2
CASSFDGTGAYEQYF
TGTGCCAGCAGCTTTGATGGGACAGGGGCATACGAGCAGTACTTC
>TRBD2|NA|TRBJ2-7|TRBV7-2
CASSLGAGLAEQYF
TGTGCCAGCAGCTTAGGCGCGGGACTAGCGGAGCAGTACTTC
>TRBD1|few|TRBJ1-2|TRBV6-1
CASSEALTGNYGYTF
TGTGCCAGCAGTGAAGCCCTGACAGGGAACTATGGCTACACCTTC
>NA|few|TRBJ2-7|TRBV7-2
CASSLGSTTAEITYF
TGTGCCAGCAGCTTAGGGTCAACTACAGCAGAAATAACGTACTTC
>NA|NA|TRBJ1-5|TRBV29-1
CSVGRDSNQPQHF
TGCAGCGTTGGCCGGGACAGCAATCAGCCCCAGCATTTT
>NA|NA|TRBJ2-6|TRBV9
CASSGGTPKSGANVLTF
TGTGCCAGCAGCGGTGGGACACCTAAATCTGGGGCCAACGTCCTGACTTTC
>NA|NA|TRBJ2-2|TRBV7-7
CASSLATGGTGELFF
TGTGCTAGCAGCTTAGCTACAGGCGGCACCGGGGAGCTGTTTTTT
>NA|few|TRBJ2-2|TRBV5-4
CASSLKALNTGELFF
TGTGCCAGCAGCTTGAAGGCCCTAAACACCGGGGAGCTGTTTTTT
>TRBD2|few|TRBJ2-1|TRBV7-2
CASSPLAGGFGNEQFF
TGTGCCAGCAGCCCACTAGCGGGGGGGTTCGGCAATGAGCAGTTCTTC
>NA|NA|TRBJ2-5|TRBV29-1
CSVLGNYQETQYF
TGCAGCGTCCTCGGGAATTACCAAGAGACCCAGTACTTC
>NA|NA|TRBJ2-6|TRBV2
CASPTTSGANVLTF
TGTGCCAGCCCGACTACCTCTGGGGCCAACGTCCTGACTTTC
>NA|few|TRBJ2-3|TRBV6-1
CASTSTDTQYF
TGTGCCAGCACTAGCACAGATACGCAGTATTTT
>NA|few|TRBJ1-4|TRBV13
CASSLVNEKLFF
TGTGCCAGCAGCTTAGTGAATGAAAAACTGTTTTTT
>NA|many|TRBJ2-5|TRBV7-6
CASSLGQGGAATQYF
TGTGCCAGCAGCTTAGGCCAGGGAGGTGCAGCGACCCAGTACTTC
>TRBD1|NA|TRBJ2-1|TRBV11-2
CASSPTRTGRNEQFF
TGTGCCAGCAGCCCCACCCGGACAGGCCGAAATGAGCAGTTCTTC
>NA|few|TRBJ1-4|TRBV30
CAWSRGAAEKLFF
TGTGCCTGGAGCAGGGGTGCCGCGGAAAAACTGTTTTTT
>NA|few|TRBJ2-1|TRBV5-1
CASSLDDSEEVF
TGCGCCAGCAGCTTGGACGACAGTGAGGAGGTCTTC
>NA|NA|TRBJ1-5|TRBV18
CASSLLEGNQPQHF
TGTGCCAGCTCACTCCTTGAGGGCAATCAGCCCCAGCATTTT
>NA|few|TRBJ2-7|TRBV9
CASSVLRDRPPHEQYF
TGTGCCAGCAGCGTTCTTCGCGACAGGCCGCCCCACGAGCAGTACTTC